The present T cell receptor beta chain was sequenced within a study of molecular identifiers for immune sequencing clone quantification. The CDR3 contains 14 residues. The germline V gene encodes CDR1 MGHRA and CDR2 YSYEKL. Between the trimmed V and J ends, which lost 0 bases and 3 bases, there was a span of 8 bases. TCRdb recomputed calls from the PCR reads with MiXCR, one row per CDR3 protein. The sample has more than 300,000 distinct CDR3 sequences; roughly a fifth are singletons. The naive CD8 libraries originated from between about 18,000 and 1,000,000 sorted cells and drew on 10%, 30% or 50% RNA. Naive CD8 T cells were picked out by sorting for CD8+CD4-CCR7+CD45RA+.

This receptor was identified in a human donor in good health. Some libraries in this study had Jurkat cell RNA spiked in. The gene calls are TRBV4-1 and TRBJ2-5; D remains unclear. The sample comprised naive CD8+ T cells from blood, with Jurkat cell RNA spiked in. This sample's subset: FACS-sorted CD8+CD4-CCR7+CD45RA+ naive T cells. CDR3 amino acids: CASSQDFGEETQYF. The CDR3 DNA is TGCGCCAGCAGCCAAGATTTCGGAGAAGAGACCCAGTACTTC.